This T cell receptor beta chain stems from a study of T cells in localized non-small cell lung cancer. Clones were sequenced by immunoSEQ multiplex PCR, and TCRdb holds only the in-frame ones, with some missing. The sample contains around 12,000 clones, around 83% of which appear only once. Whole-study findings and limits: Median detection of top 100 tumor clones in adjacent lung was under 75 clones. Uninvolved nearby lung showed the greatest T cell clonality, exceeding that found in tumor.

Worth noting for this clone: The target antigen is unknown.

Germline CDR1 is SGHRS and CDR2 is YFSETQ. J lost 1 base, V lost 1 base, and 6 bases had no gene match. The CDR3 spans 16 residues. The source material was peripheral blood, sampled before any cancer treatment. This receptor was identified in a male donor aged 60 or over with stage I lung adenocarcinoma. This chain uses TRBV5-1 with TRBJ1-1, with 8 positions matching TRBD1. CDR3 protein: CASSLTPTGGNTEAFF. For the CDR3, the DNA is TGCGCCAGCAGCTTGACTCCCACAGGGGGGAACACTGAAGCTTTCTTT.